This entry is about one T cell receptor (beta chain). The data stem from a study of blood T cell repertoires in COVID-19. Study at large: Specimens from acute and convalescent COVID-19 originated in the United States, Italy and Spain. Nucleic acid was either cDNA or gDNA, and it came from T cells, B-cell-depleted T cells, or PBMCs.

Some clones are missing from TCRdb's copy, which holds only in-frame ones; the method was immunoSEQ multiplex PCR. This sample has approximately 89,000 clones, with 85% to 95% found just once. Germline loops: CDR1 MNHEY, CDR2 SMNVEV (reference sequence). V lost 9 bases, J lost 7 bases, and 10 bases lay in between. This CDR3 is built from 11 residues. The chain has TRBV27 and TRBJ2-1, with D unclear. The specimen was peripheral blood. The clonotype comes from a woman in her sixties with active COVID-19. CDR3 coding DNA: TGTGCCAGTCACGAAGCGAATGAGCAGTTCTTC. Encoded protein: CASHEANEQFF.